Sequencing of this T cell receptor beta chain was carried out in a study of OX40 agonist ivuxolimab in advanced cancers. Germline CDR1 MNHEY, CDR2 SMNVEV (reference sequence). The V end lost 3 bases, the J end lost 5 bases, and 10 bases lay between the germline ends. The CDR3 covers 13 residues. Repertoires were generated with immunoSEQ multiplex PCR, while TCRdb's copy carries only in-frame clones and drops some. The profile covers around 84,000 clones, with 94% appearing a single time and roughly 9.6% taken by the ten largest. The chain couples TRBV27 to TRBJ2-5, with D tentatively TRBD1 or TRBD2 (6 bases each). The material was CD4+ or CD8+ T cells sorted from blood, obtained in a trial of the OX40 agonist ivuxolimab. This TCR derives from an adult with an advanced solid tumor such as melanoma, head and neck, liver or kidney cancer. This CDR3 reads CASSFTGAETQYF. The CDR3, as DNA: TGTGCCAGCAGTTTTACGGGGGCGGAGACCCAGTACTTC.